Following are 12 T cell receptor beta chains from one sample sequenced in a study of radiation and T cells in renal cell carcinoma. The time point here: blood 2 weeks post-SBRT. Stated treatment: 15 Gy SBRT to primary tumor, nephrectomy 4 weeks later. The assay was immunoSEQ multiplex PCR, and TCRdb's table has in-frame clones only and misses some. The table records 70,000 or so clones, around 76% of them present only once. Source: blood, taken from a patient whose treatment included radiotherapy and nephrectomy. These receptor sequences come from a man in his sixties with renal cell carcinoma.

The chain uses TRBV27 and TRBJ2-7; maybe TRBD2 (6 bases). The germline gives CDR1 MNHEY, CDR2 SMNVEV (reference sequence). CDR3 size: 13 residues. V lost 5 bases to trimming and J lost 7 bases, with 15 bases between them. CDR3 region: CASSTGEPGEQYF. The CDR3 region has the DNA TGTGCCAGCAGTACGGGGGAGCCGGGAGAGCAGTACTTC.

The V gene is TRBV29-1, the J gene TRBJ2-3, with 8 nucleotides matching TRBD2. Germline assignment: CDR1 SQVTM and CDR2 ANQGSEA. Trimming at V came to 1 base and at J to 2 bases, leaving 11 bases not matched to a gene. This CDR3 has 17 amino acids. The DNA for the CDR3 is TGCAGCGTTGAAGGCGAGGCTAGCGGGTTGGACACAGATACGCAGTATTTT. Translated: CSVEGEASGLDTDTQYF.

The genes are TRBV18 and TRBJ1-5; D remains ambiguous. The CDR3 spans 15 residues. Trimming shortened V by 4 bases and J by 3 bases, and 13 bases separated the two germline ends. Germline-derived CDR1 and CDR2 are KGHSH and LQKENI. The CDR3 protein is CASSLDYSFNQPQHF. The CDR3 coding sequence is TGTGCCAGCTCACTGGACTACAGCTTCAATCAGCCCCAGCATTTT.

The V and J genes are TRBV9 and TRBJ2-2; perhaps TRBD2 as D (5 bases). The CDR3 sequence is 19 residues long. V was trimmed by 0 bases and J by 0 bases, leaving 18 bases between them. Germline V gives CDR1 SGDLS, CDR2 YYNGEE. The CDR3 spells CASSVDEPGYDPNTGELFF. CDR3 coding DNA: TGTGCCAGCAGCGTAGATGAACCGGGGTACGACCCGAACACCGGGGAGCTGTTTTTT.

In its sample, this clone was seen once. This rearrangement joins TRBV28 to TRBJ2-7, with D perhaps being TRBD1 or TRBD2 (5 bases each). V gave up 5 bases and J gave up 5 bases, with 16 bases separating them. The CDR3 is 14 amino acids. The germline CDR1 and CDR2 sequences are MDHEN and SYDVKM. The CDR3 region has the DNA TGTGCCAGCAGTCTAGCCTCAGGGTACAACGAGCAGTACTTC. It translates to CASSLASGYNEQYF.

The genes are TRBV6-1 and TRBJ2-7; D gene ambiguous. Germline V gene lookup returns CDR1 MNHNS and CDR2 SASEGT. The CDR3 extends over 14 amino acids. V was cut by 1 base and J by 1 base, with 8 bases left in between. The DNA of the CDR3 is TGTGCCAGCAGTGAAGTCGTGGGATCCTACGAGCAGTACTTC. It codes for CASSEVVGSYEQYF.

V usage is TRBV30 and J usage is TRBJ2-1, with 8 bases fitting TRBD1. Germline CDR1 and CDR2: GTSNPN and SVGIG (reference sequence). This CDR3 has 10 amino acids. Trimming removed 3 bases from V and 16 bases from J; junction bases left unmatched: 5. DNA for the CDR3: TGTGCCTGGAGCGGACAGGGCCTCTTCTTC. Protein product: CAWSGQGLFF.

The genes are TRBV9 and TRBJ1-2; TRBD1 might be the D (5 bases). CDR3 length: 15 amino acids. V was trimmed by 0 bases and J by 2 bases, leaving 11 bases between them. The germline V gene encodes CDR1 SGDLS and CDR2 YYNGEE. CDR3 amino acids: CASSVATGGNYGYTF. The CDR3 region has the DNA TGTGCCAGCAGCGTAGCTACAGGAGGGAACTATGGCTACACCTTC.

V is TRBV5-4 and J is TRBJ2-1; no clear D gene. CDR1 and CDR2 from the germline V gene are SGHNT and YYREEE (reference sequence). This CDR3 has 16 amino acids. V shed 0 bases and J shed 0 bases, with 10 bases lying between them. The CDR3: CASSLGKRSSYNEQFF. CDR3 coding DNA: TGTGCCAGCAGCTTGGGTAAGAGGAGCTCCTACAATGAGCAGTTCTTC.

Remarks on this clone: Other DNA variants within this sample encode the same CDR3. V and J are TRBV9 and TRBJ2-5, with 11 bases matching TRBD2. The V gene's germline CDR1 is SGDLS and CDR2 YYNGEE. The CDR3 sequence is 14 residues long. V trimming: 3 bases; J trimming: 4 bases; junction bases outside the gene matches: 2. The CDR3 loop is CASSAGLAGETQYF. As DNA, the CDR3 is TGTGCCAGCAGCGCCGGACTAGCGGGAGAGACCCAGTACTTC.

The V and J genes are TRBV7-9 and TRBJ2-7; possibly TRBD1 for D (5 bases). CDR3 length: 14 residues. V lost 5 bases, J lost 6 bases, and 17 bases lay in between. CDR1 and CDR2 from the germline V gene are SEHNR and FQNEAQ (reference sequence). DNA of the CDR3: TGTGCCAGCAGCCCCGCGACAGAACTCTCCGAGCAGTACTTC. Protein product: CASSPATELSEQYF.

This sequence joins TRBV29-1 and TRBJ1-3; 9 bases map to TRBD1. J was trimmed by 2 bases and V by 4 bases; bases with no gene match: 6. CDR1 is SQVTM and CDR2 is ANQGSEA in the germline V gene. CDR3 size: 15 residues. The CDR3 protein is CSVVGNRGPGNTIYF. CDR3 nucleotides: TGCAGCGTTGTGGGAAACAGGGGGCCTGGAAACACCATATATTTT.